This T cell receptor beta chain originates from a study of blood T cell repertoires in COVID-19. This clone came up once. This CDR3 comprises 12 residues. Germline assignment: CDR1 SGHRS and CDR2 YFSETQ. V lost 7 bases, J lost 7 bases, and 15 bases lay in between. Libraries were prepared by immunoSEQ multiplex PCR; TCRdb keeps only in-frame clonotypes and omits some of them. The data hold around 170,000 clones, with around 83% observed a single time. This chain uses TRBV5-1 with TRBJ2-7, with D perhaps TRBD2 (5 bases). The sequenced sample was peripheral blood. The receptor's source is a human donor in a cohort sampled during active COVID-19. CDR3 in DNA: TGCGCCAGCCGGGGATCCGTGAGGGAGCAGTACTTC. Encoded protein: CASRGSVREQYF.